This T cell receptor beta chain stems from a study of Ad26.COV2.S vaccination and SARS-CoV-2 variants. Germline V gives CDR1 SEHNR, CDR2 FQNEAQ (reference sequence). Trimming cost V 1 base and J 7 bases, with 10 bases left between them. This CDR3 comprises 14 residues. Profiling relied on immunoSEQ multiplex PCR, and the TCRdb table lists in-frame clones only, not all of them. The data show about 440,000 clones, around 90% seen once. Regarding treatment: 15 to 20 received Ad26.COV2.S at low or high dose, single or two shots; about five received placebo; per-sample allocation not given. Each sample was drawn 63 days after the first injection (of vaccine or placebo).

The sequence came from a person aged 18-60 years who received the Ad26.COV2.S COVID-19 vaccine or a placebo. This specimen consisted of peripheral blood, obtained in a trial of Ad26.COV2.S vaccine versus placebo. The V and J genes are TRBV7-9 and TRBJ1-4; D is perhaps TRBD1 (6 bases). The CDR3 region is CASSLGRTVEKLFF. In nucleotides, the CDR3 is TGTGCCAGCAGCTTAGGGCGGACAGTTGAAAAACTGTTTTTT.